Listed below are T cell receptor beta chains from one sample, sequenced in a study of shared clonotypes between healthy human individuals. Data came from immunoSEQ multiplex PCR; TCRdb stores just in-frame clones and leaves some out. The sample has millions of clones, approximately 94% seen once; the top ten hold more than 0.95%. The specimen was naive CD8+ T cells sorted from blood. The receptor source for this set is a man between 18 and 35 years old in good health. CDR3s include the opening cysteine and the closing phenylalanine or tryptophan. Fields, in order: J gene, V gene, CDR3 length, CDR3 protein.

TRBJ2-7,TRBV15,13,CATSEGFSYEQYF
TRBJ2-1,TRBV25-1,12,CATETAYNEQFF
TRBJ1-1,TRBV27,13,CASSLLKGSEAFF
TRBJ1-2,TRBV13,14,CASSSPGGRYGYTF
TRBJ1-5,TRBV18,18,CASSLAHGAEYSNQPQHF
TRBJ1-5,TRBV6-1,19,CASSEYGTGGPLNNQPQHF
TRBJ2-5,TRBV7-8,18,CAIYPGLAGGLLGETQYF
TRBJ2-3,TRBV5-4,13,CASSLAGGDTQYF
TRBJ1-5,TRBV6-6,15,CAIRGGEWNNQPQHF
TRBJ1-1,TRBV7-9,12,CASSRDNTEAFF
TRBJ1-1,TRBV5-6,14,CASSQQGLNTEAFF
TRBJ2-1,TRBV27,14,CASSSSGSRNEQFF
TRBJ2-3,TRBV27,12,CASSPSGGSQYF
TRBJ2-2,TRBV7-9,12,CASSFVRGELFF
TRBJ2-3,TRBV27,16,CASSWTSGGESDTQYF
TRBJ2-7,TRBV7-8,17,CASSSLGGSWATYEQYF
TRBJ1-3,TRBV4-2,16,CASSHEIGGSGNTIYF
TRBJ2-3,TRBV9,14,CASTPAGVTDTQYF
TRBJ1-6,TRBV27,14,CASRPGTYNSPLHF
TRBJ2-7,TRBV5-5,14,CASSLEGSSYEQYF
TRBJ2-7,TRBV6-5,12,CASSSGRYEQYF
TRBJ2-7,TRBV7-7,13,CASSLGPSYEQYF
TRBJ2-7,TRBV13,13,CASSLGGGYEQYF
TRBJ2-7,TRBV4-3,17,CASSQDGVAGEAHEQYF
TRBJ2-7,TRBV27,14,CASSFVGGNYEQYF
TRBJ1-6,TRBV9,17,CASSVESSAGIDSPLHF
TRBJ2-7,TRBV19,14,CASSIDPSSYEQYF
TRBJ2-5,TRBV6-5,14,CASSEQGHSDAQYF
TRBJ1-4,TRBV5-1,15,CASRSGQGGNEKLFF
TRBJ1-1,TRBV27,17,CASSPRRAAGLDTEAFF
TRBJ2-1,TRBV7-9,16,CASSLTTGVLDNEQFF
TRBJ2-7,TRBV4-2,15,CASSQVTGPFYEQYF
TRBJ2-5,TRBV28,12,CASTFNQETQYF
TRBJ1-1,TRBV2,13,CASSPTAYTEAFF
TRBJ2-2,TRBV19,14,CASSIPGGTGELFF
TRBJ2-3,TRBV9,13,CASSVESPDTQYF
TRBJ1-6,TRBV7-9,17,CASSPPVWDLENSPLHF
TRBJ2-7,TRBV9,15,CASSETGLANDEQYF
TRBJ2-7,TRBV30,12,CAWSGGSGEQYF
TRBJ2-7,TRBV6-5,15,CASSYSSGTFNEQYF
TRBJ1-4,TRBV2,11,CASRAPEGLFF
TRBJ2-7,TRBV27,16,CASTFSSGLAPYEQYF
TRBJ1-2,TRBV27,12,CASGPGGAGYTF
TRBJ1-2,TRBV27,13,CASSFEGAYGYTF
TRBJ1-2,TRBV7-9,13,CASSFSTVYGYTF
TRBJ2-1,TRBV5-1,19,CASSLRTSVYSPPYNEQFF
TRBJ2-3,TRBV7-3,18,CASSGRAGEPSSTDTQYF
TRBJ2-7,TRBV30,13,CAWSSGSSYEQYF
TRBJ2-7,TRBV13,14,CASSTVGGEGEQYF
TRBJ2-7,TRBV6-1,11,CASRGSYEQYF